One and the same sample provided the 5 T cell receptor beta chains below, sequenced in a study of STAT5B mutations in CD4+ large granular lymphocyte leukemia. The assay was immunoSEQ multiplex PCR, and TCRdb's table has in-frame clones only and misses some. The sample includes about 30,000 clones, roughly three quarters of them seen just once. Sample: CD4+ T cells from blood buffy coats. Every receptor here comes from a human donor in good health.

This clone was seen a few times. The rearrangement links TRBV30 to TRBJ2-5, with D hard to call. Trimming left V 4 bases short and J 4 bases short, with 7 bases between. The CDR3 has 11 residues. CDR1 and CDR2 from the germline V gene are GTSNPN and SVGIG (reference sequence). The CDR3 here is CAWTPGETQYF. The CDR3 bases are TGTGCCTGGACTCCGGGAGAGACCCAGTACTTC.

The V call is TRBV19, the J call TRBJ2-1, with D perhaps TRBD2 (6 bases). Between the trimmed V and J ends, which lost 5 bases and 1 base, there was a span of 12 bases. There are 15 residues in the CDR3. CDR1 and CDR2 from the germline V gene are LNHDA and SQIVND (reference sequence). The CDR3 sequence: CASSLGLDSYNEQFF. In DNA, the CDR3 is TGTGCCAGTAGTTTGGGACTCGATTCCTACAATGAGCAGTTCTTC.

The chain recombines TRBV5-6 with TRBJ1-5; 10 positions agree with TRBD1. There are 15 residues in the CDR3. V shed 4 bases, J shed 7 bases, and the junction held 8 bases outside the gene matches. Germline-derived CDR1 and CDR2 are SGHDT and YYEEEE. CDR3 protein: CASSLKDRGRQPQHF. In DNA, the CDR3 is TGTGCCAGCAGCCTAAAAGACAGGGGGCGGCAGCCCCAGCATTTT.

This chain joins TRBV28 and TRBJ2-5; TRBD2 is a possible D gene (6 bases). This CDR3 is 13 amino acids long. Germline assignment: CDR1 MDHEN and CDR2 SYDVKM. The V and J ends lost 8 bases and 5 bases respectively, with 15 bases between them. The DNA of the CDR3 is TGTGCCAGCCGAACCGCGGGATCTGAGACCCAGTACTTC. This codes for CASRTAGSETQYF.

The chain uses TRBV7-9 and TRBJ2-1; a weak D match, TRBD2 (6 bases). The CDR3 length is 16 residues. V lost 1 base, J lost 1 base, and 11 bases lay in between. Germline V gene lookup returns CDR1 SEHNR and CDR2 FQNEAQ (reference sequence). CDR3 amino acids: CASSLGSGESYNEQFF. DNA of the CDR3: TGTGCCAGCAGCTTAGGGTCGGGAGAATCCTACAATGAGCAGTTCTTC. The variable domain in full, with the rest retrieved from reference TRBV7-9 and TRBJ2-1, is DTGVSQNPRHKITKRGQNVTFRCDPISEHNRLYWYRQTLGQGPEFLTYFQNEAQLEKSRLLSDRFSAERPKGSFSTLEIQRTEQGDSAMYLCASSLGSGESYNEQFFGPGTRLTVL.